This T cell receptor beta chain was retrieved from a study of breast tumors, draining lymph nodes, adjacent tissues. TCRdb re-derived calls from the multiplex PCR reads in MiXCR, one entry per CDR3 protein. The data hold about 20,000 distinct CDR3 sequences, with approximately 49% observed a single time. Overall study results and limits: Data fit most tumor T cells coming from lymph node, expanding in tumor. Compared with lymph nodes, tumors were less diverse; compared with nontumor tissue, more. Luminal-like breast cancer showed significantly higher tumor–nontumor repertoire similarity than basal-like. That most tumor T cells come from lymph nodes remained unproven.

Notes on this clonotype: Its antigen remains unknown.

The CDR3 is 14 amino acids. Germline CDR1 is GTSNPN and CDR2 is SVGIG (reference sequence). V lost 1 base and J lost 7, with 15 bases in between. Sequencing was carried out using breast tumor tissue. The V gene is TRBV30, the J gene TRBJ2-3, with D perhaps given as TRBD1 or TRBD2 (6 bases each). The TCR originated in a female donor with breast cancer. Some clones in this sample may be carry-over from other donors' samples. The CDR3 nucleotides are TGTGCCTGGAGTGATCCGGGGGCCGGCCATACGCAGTATTTT. This gives the protein CAWSDPGAGHTQYF.